Below, 19 T cell receptor beta chains from the same sample are listed, as sequenced in a study of regulatory T cells in long-lasting Graves disease. Stated time point: persistent/refractory GD, antithyroid drugs over 5 years with positive TRAb. PBMC RNA was the source of the TCR library. The authors built TCR beta libraries using iRepertoire HTBI primers and Arm-PCR of CDR3 regions. In TCRdb, the multiplex PCR reads were re-called with MiXCR into one record per CDR3 protein. Here the sample spans approximately 290,000 distinct CDR3 sequences, around 23% being singletons. Sample: peripheral blood mononuclear cells (PBMCs), taken when the disease was refractory, from a patient treated with antithyroid drugs. Receptors originate from a female donor with Graves disease.

This clonotype has at least ten counts. The junction does not match germline at one end; this may be a read error. This chain links TRBV15 with TRBJ2-7, with 9 bases aligning to TRBD1. Germline loops: CDR1 LNHNV, CDR2 YYDKDF (reference sequence). The CDR3 has 15 amino acids. CDR3 sequence (DNA): TGTGCCGCCAGCAGCCGGACGGACAGGGGCCACGAGCAGTACTTC. Encoded protein: CAASSRTDRGHEQYF. Based on the CDR3 plus reference TRBV15 and TRBJ2-7, the full variable domain is DAMVIQNPRYQVTQFGKPVTLSCSQTLNHNVMYWYQQKSSQAPKLLFHYYDKDFNNEADTPDNFQSRRPNTSFCFLDIRSPGLGDTAMYLCAASSRTDRGHEQYFGPGTRLTVT.

This clonotype was picked up a small number of times. This chain connects TRBV12-3 or TRBV12-4 to TRBJ1-3, with D perhaps matching TRBD1 (6 bases). V was clipped by 9 bases and J by 0 bases, with 12 bases between them. This CDR3 has 14 residues. The CDR3, as DNA: TGTGCCAGTCGGCGGGACAACTCTGGAAACACCATATATTTT. It yields the protein CASRRDNSGNTIYF.

There are a few counts of this clonotype. The chain couples TRBV11-2 to TRBJ1-6, with D unresolved. CDR1 and CDR2 from the germline V gene are SGHAT and FQNNGV. V lost 0 bases, J lost 7 bases, and 4 bases lay in between. The CDR3 sequence is 13 residues long. CDR3 in amino acids: CASSLDNNSPLHF. In DNA form, the CDR3 reads TGTGCCAGCAGCTTAGACAACAATTCACCCCTCCACTTT.

The chain carries TRBV10-3 and TRBJ2-2, with TRBD2 matching 12 bases. J lost 6 bases, V lost 5 bases, and 13 bases had no gene match. Germline assignment: CDR1 ENHRY and CDR2 SYGVKD. The CDR3 totals 18 residues. CDR3 sequence: CAISQYLTSGSDAGELFF. The CDR3 coding sequence is TGTGCCATCAGTCAGTATTTGACTAGCGGGAGCGATGCCGGGGAGCTGTTTTTT.

This chain links TRBV19 with TRBJ1-2; D not resolved. The V gene's germline CDR1 is LNHDA and CDR2 SQIVND (reference sequence). The CDR3 extends over 14 amino acids. Trimming cost V 7 bases and J 7 bases, with 19 bases left between them. DNA of the CDR3: TGTGCCAGTACCTCGAACGGGGTAAGGAGTGGCTACACCTTC. Translating gives CASTSNGVRSGYTF.

This clonotype was seen a handful of times. The chain is built from TRBV28 and TRBJ2-7; 7 nucleotides line up with TRBD2. V lost 4 bases, J lost 2 bases, and 8 bases stayed unmatched. The CDR3 covers 15 residues. The germline V gene has CDR1 MDHEN and CDR2 SYDVKM. CDR3 sequence: CASSWEGGRAYEQYF. The CDR3 DNA reads TGTGCCAGCAGTTGGGAGGGAGGGAGGGCCTACGAGCAGTACTTC.

The chain combines TRBV12-3 or TRBV12-4 with TRBJ2-2, with a tentative D call TRBD1 (5 bases). This CDR3 is 16 amino acids long. Trimming removed 6 bases from V and 0 bases from J, with 14 bases in between. CDR3 amino acids: CASRSWGRTNTGELFF. The CDR3 coding sequence is TGTGCCAGCAGGTCCTGGGGCAGGACGAACACCGGGGAGCTGTTTTTT.

To note about this clonotype: Compared with germline, one end of the junction differs, possibly owing to a read error. The rearrangement links TRBV7-2 to TRBJ2-3, with 8 bases aligning to TRBD2. There are 17 residues in the CDR3. Looked up from germline, CDR1 is SGHTA and CDR2 is FQGNSA. CDR3 nucleotide sequence: TGTGCCAGCAGCCTACTAGCGGTTGGGAGGGCCACAAATACGCAGTATTTT. Its translation: CASSLLAVGRATNTQYF.

The rearrangement joins TRBV7-2 to TRBJ2-7, with D tentatively TRBD2 (6 bases). The CDR3 is 13 amino acids. The germline V and J ends were trimmed by 5 bases and 7 bases, with 15 bases remaining between them. Germline-derived CDR1 and CDR2 are SGHTA and FQGNSA. The CDR3 loop is CASSTGPGREQYF. The CDR3 bases are TGTGCCAGCAGCACAGGTCCAGGGAGGGAGCAGTACTTC.

The chain combines TRBV30 with TRBJ2-1, with 12 bases that match TRBD2. The junction had 11 bases not matched to a gene; V was cut back by 3 bases and J by 8 bases. This CDR3 spans 16 amino acids. Germline CDR1 GTSNPN, CDR2 SVGIG (reference sequence). The DNA of the CDR3 is TGTGCCTGGAGGGCTAGCGGGAGGGCCTTTATTGATGAGCAGTTCTTC. Its protein product is CAWRASGRAFIDEQFF.

This clonotype was counted at least ten times. The chain uses TRBV11-2 and TRBJ1-6; D ambiguous. Deletions cut 5 bases from V and 7 bases from J, with 18 bases between. This CDR3 comprises 16 residues. Germline CDR1 reads SGHAT; CDR2 reads FQNNGV. The CDR3 DNA follows: TGTGCCAGCAGCCCCCTTAAGGAGGGAAAAAATTCACCCCTCCACTTT. Its protein product is CASSPLKEGKNSPLHF. Supplemented by reference TRBV11-2 and TRBJ1-6, the full variable domain reads EAGVAQSPRYKIIEKRQSVAFWCNPISGHATLYWYQQILGQGPKLLIQFQNNGVVDDSQLPKDRFSAERLKGVDSTLKIQPAKLEDSAVYLCASSPLKEGKNSPLHFGNGTRLTVT.

This clonotype was observed a handful of times. The chain combines TRBV5-1 with TRBJ2-5; D is unclear. CDR3 length equals 11 residues. Trimming left V 3 bases short and J 7 bases short, with 7 bases between. The germline V gene encodes CDR1 SGHRS and CDR2 YFSETQ. Here the CDR3 DNA reads TGCGCCAGCAGCTCCTCGACGACCCAGTACTTC. Protein sequence: CASSSSTTQYF.

Comment on this clonotype: One base away lies a much larger clone, so this may be a sequencing read error. The V call is TRBV10-3, the J call TRBJ1-1; a weak D match, TRBD1 (5 bases). CDR3 size: 14 residues. Germline CDR1 ENHRY, CDR2 SYGVKD. CDR3 sequence reads: CAVSGASMNTEAFF. As DNA, the CDR3 is TGTGCCGTCAGTGGGGCGTCGATGAACACTGAAGCTTTCTTT.

This clonotype appeared a few times. The J gene is TRBJ2-1, the V gene TRBV28; tentative D call: TRBD2 (6 bases). The CDR3 loop spans 17 amino acids. V lost 6 bases and J lost 6, with 24 bases in between. The germline V gene encodes CDR1 MDHEN and CDR2 SYDVKM. CDR3 loop: CASRVPGLSVSSNEQFF. As DNA, the CDR3 is TGTGCCAGCAGGGTGCCGGGACTCTCTGTTTCTTCCAATGAGCAGTTCTTC.

The table lists this clonotype with many counts. V is TRBV7-2 and J is TRBJ1-2; tentative D call: TRBD1 (6 bases). The ends were cut back, 2 bases at V and 2 bases at J, with 9 bases in the middle. The germline V gene has CDR1 SGHTA and CDR2 FQGNSA. The CDR3 length is 14 residues. Here the CDR3 reads CASSLPGQNYGYTF. DNA of the CDR3: TGTGCCAGCAGCTTACCTGGACAGAACTATGGCTACACCTTC.

The rearrangement uses TRBV7-8 and TRBJ2-7; 8 nucleotides match TRBD2. Germline CDR1 is SGHVS and CDR2 is FQNEAQ. Trimming removed 1 base from V and 3 bases from J; junction bases left unmatched: 2. This CDR3 spans 14 amino acids. CDR3 in amino acids: CASSLGREDYEQYF. The CDR3 bases are TGTGCCAGCAGCTTAGGGCGGGAGGACTACGAGCAGTACTTC.

The chain has TRBV4-3 and TRBJ1-1; D unclear. V dropped 0 bases and J dropped 0 bases, with 11 bases sitting between them. There are 16 residues in the CDR3. Germline V CDR1 and CDR2: LGHNA, YSLEER. Here the CDR3 DNA reads TGCGCCAGCAGCCAAGATCGAAACACTTTGAACACTGAAGCTTTCTTT. This translates into CASSQDRNTLNTEAFF.

This clonotype was observed many times. The chain is built from TRBV27 and TRBJ1-1; 7 bases are a match to TRBD1. The J segment lost 1 base and the V segment lost 4 bases, leaving 6 bases of the junction unmatched. Germline values: CDR1 MNHEY, CDR2 SMNVEV (reference sequence). This CDR3 spans 15 amino acids. CDR3 sequence: CASSSTDRRNTEAFF. CDR3 nucleotides: TGTGCCAGCAGTTCAACGGACAGGCGGAACACTGAAGCTTTCTTT.

Note on this clonotype: No conserved phenylalanine or tryptophan is present at the end of the CDR3, so a read error is the likely explanation. The V call is TRBV7-9, the J call TRBJ2-7; the D is unclear. The V gene's germline CDR1 is SEHNR and CDR2 FQNEAQ (reference sequence). The CDR3 spans 14 residues. CDR3 sequence reads: CASSQGLSMYEQYY. CDR3 DNA: TGCGCCAGCAGCCAAGGGTTGTCGATGTACGAGCAGTACTAC.